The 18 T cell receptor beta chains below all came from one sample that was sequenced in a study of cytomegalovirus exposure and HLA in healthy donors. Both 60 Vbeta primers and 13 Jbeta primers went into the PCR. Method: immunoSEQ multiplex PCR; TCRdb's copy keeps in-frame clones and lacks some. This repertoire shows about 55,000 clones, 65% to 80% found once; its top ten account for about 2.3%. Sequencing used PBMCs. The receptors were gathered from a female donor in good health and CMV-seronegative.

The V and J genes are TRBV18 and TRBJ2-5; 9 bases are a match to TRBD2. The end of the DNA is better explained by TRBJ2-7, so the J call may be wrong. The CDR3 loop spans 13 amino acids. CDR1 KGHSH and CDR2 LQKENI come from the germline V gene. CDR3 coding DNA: TGTGCCAGCTCACCGGCGGGGGGGAACGAGCAGTACTTC. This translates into CASSPAGGNEQYF.

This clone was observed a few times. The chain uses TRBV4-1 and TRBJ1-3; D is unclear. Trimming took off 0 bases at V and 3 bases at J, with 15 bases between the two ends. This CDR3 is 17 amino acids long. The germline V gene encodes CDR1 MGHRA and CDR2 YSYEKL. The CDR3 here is CASSQDLGGFFGNTIYF. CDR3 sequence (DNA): TGCGCCAGCAGCCAAGATCTAGGAGGTTTCTTTGGAAACACCATATATTTT.

CDR3 amino acids: CASSSRDSPYEQYF. The CDR3 DNA sequence: TGTGCCAGCAGCTCACGGGACAGCCCCTACGAGCAGTACTTC. V is TRBV9 and J is TRBJ2-7; 7 nucleotides line up with TRBD1. Germline V lookup: CDR1 SGDLS, CDR2 YYNGEE. CDR3 length: 14 residues. V was pared by 4 bases and J by 2 bases, with 6 bases of the junction left unmatched.

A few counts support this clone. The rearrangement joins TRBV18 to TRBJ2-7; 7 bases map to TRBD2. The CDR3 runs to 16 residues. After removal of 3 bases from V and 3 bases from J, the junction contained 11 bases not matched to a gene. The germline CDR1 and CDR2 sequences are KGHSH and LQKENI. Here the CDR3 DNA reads TGTGCCAGCTCACCTTCGGTTGCCGGGGGGTTCTACGAGCAGTACTTC. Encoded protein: CASSPSVAGGFYEQYF.

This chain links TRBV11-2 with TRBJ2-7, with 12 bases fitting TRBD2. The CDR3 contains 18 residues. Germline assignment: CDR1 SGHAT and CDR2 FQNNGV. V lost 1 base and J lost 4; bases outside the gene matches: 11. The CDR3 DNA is TGTGCCAGCAGCTTAGTCCCCAGACTAGCGGGAGCCTCTTACGAGCAGTACTTC. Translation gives CASSLVPRLAGASYEQYF.

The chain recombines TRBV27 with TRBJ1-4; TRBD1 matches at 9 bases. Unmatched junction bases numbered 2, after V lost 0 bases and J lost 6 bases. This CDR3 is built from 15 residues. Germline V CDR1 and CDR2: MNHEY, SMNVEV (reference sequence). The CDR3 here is CASSLSGTGYEKLFF. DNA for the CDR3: TGTGCCAGCAGTTTATCGGGGACAGGGTATGAAAAACTGTTTTTT.

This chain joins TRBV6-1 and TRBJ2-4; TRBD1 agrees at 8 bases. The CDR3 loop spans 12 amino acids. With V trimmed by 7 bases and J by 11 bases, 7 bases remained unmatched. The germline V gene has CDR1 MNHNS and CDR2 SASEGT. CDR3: CASTQDRGVQYF. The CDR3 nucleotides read TGTGCCAGCACCCAAGACAGGGGCGTTCAGTACTTC.

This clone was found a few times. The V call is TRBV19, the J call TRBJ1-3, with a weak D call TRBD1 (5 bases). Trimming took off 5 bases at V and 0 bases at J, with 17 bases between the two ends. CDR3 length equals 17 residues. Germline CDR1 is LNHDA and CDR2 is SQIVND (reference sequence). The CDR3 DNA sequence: TGTGCCAGTAGTTTCGGGGGGACCCTCATCTCTGGAAACACCATATATTTT. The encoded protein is CASSFGGTLISGNTIYF.

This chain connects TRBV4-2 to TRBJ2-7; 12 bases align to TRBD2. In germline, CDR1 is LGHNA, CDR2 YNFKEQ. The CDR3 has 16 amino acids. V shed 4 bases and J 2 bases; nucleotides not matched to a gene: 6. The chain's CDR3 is CASSLRTSGDTYEQYF. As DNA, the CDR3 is TGTGCCAGCAGCCTTCGGACTAGCGGGGACACCTACGAGCAGTACTTC.

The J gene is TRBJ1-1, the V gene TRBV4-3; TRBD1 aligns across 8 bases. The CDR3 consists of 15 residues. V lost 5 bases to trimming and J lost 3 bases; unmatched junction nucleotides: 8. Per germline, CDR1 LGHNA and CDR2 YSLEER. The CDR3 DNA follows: TGCGCCAGCAGCTCTCGGACAGGGATGGACACTGAAGCTTTCTTT. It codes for CASSSRTGMDTEAFF.

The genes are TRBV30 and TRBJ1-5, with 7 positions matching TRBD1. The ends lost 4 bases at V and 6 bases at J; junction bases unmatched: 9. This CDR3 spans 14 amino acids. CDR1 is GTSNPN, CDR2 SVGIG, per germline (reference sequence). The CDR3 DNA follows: TGTGCCTGGAAAGAGACAGGGAAGGGTCAGCCCCAGCATTTT. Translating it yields CAWKETGKGQPQHF.

The CDR3 sequence: CASSLEGGAPKYF. CDR3 coding DNA: TGTGCCAGCAGCTTAGAAGGGGGAGCGCCCAAGTACTTC. The rearrangement uses TRBV7-9 and TRBJ2-4, with a weak D call TRBD1 (6 bases). CDR3 length: 13 amino acids. The germline V and J ends were trimmed by 1 base and 14 bases, with 15 bases remaining between them. Germline-derived CDR1 and CDR2 are SEHNR and FQNEAQ (reference sequence).

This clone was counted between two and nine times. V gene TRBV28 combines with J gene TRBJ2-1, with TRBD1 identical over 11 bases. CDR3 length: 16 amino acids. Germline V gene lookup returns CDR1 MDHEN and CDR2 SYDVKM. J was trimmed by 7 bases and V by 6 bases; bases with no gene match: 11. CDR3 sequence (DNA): TGTGCCAGCAGAAGCCCGGGACAGGGGGACGGTAATGAGCAGTTCTTC. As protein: CASRSPGQGDGNEQFF.

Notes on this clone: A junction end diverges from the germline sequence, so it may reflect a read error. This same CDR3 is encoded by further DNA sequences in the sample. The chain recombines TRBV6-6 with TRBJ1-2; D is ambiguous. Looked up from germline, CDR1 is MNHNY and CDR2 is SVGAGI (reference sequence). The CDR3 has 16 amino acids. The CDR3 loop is CASSYGQEADNYGYTF. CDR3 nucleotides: TGTGCCAGCAGTTACGGTCAGGAGGCGGATAACTACGGCTACACCTTC.

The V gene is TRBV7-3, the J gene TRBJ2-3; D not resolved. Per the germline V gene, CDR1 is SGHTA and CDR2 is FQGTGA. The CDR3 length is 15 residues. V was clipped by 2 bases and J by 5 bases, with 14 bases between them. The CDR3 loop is CASSLVRSSKDTQYF. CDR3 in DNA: TGTGCCAGCAGCTTAGTCCGATCTTCTAAAGATACGCAGTATTTT.

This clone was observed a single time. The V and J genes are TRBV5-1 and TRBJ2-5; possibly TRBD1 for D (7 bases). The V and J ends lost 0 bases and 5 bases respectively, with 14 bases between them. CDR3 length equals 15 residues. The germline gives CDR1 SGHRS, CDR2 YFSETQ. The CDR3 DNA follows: TGCGCCAGCAGCTTGGGGCAGGGGGGCTCTGAGACCCAGTACTTC. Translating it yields CASSLGQGGSETQYF.

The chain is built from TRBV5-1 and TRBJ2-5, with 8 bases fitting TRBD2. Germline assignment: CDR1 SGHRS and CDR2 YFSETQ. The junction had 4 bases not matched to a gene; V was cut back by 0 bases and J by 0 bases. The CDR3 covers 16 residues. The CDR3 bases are TGCGCCAGCAGCTTGGGGTCTAGCGGGTACCAAGAGACCCAGTACTTC. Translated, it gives CASSLGSSGYQETQYF.

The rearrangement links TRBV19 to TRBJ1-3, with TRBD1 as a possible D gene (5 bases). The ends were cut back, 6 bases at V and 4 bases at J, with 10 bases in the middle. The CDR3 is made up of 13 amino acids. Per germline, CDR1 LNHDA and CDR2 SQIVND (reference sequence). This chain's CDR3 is CASRRTTGNTIYF. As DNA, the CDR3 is TGTGCCAGTAGACGGACAACCGGAAACACCATATATTTT. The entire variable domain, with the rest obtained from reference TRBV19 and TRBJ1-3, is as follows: DGGITQSPKYLFRKEGQNVTLSCEQNLNHDAMYWYRQDPGQGLRLIYYSQIVNDFQKGDIAEGYSVSREKKESFPLTVTSAQKNPTAFYLCASRRTTGNTIYFGEGSWLTVV.